Reported below is one T cell receptor beta chain. Method: immunoSEQ multiplex PCR; TCRdb's copy keeps in-frame clones and lacks some. The sample yields about 3,600 clones, over 65% seen once. The sample is drawn from a study of immune evolution from preneoplasia to lung adenocarcinoma. V was pared by 7 bases and J by 8 bases, with 14 bases of the junction left unmatched. CDR1 SGHRS and CDR2 YFSETQ come from the germline V gene. CDR3 length: 15 amino acids. Sequencing used FFPE lung adenocarcinoma in situ tissue. This TCR derives from a person aged 55 to 79 with lung adenocarcinoma. J is TRBJ2-1 and V is TRBV5-1, with 8 bases that match TRBD1. CDR3 loop: CASLPGTGNRYEQFF. CDR3 nucleotide sequence: TGCGCCAGCCTCCCCGGGACAGGTAATAGATATGAGCAGTTCTTC. Using reference TRBV5-1 and TRBJ2-1 for the parts outside the CDR3, the full variable domain is KAGVTQTPRYLIKTRGQQVTLSCSPISGHRSVSWYQQTPGQGLQFLFEYFSETQRNKGNFPGRFSGRQFSNSRSEMNVSTLELGDSALYLCASLPGTGNRYEQFFGPGTRLTVL.